This is a list of T cell receptor beta chains from one sample in a study of blood T cell repertoires in COVID-19. This table comes from immunoSEQ multiplex PCR, and its TCRdb copy is limited to in-frame clones, with some not included. The repertoire holds 300,000 to 400,000 clones, with about 85% as singletons. Sample: PBMCs or T cells enriched from blood (not recorded which). These receptors were obtained from a woman in her twenties or thirties who had been exposed to COVID-19. The CDR3 runs from the conserved cysteine through the conserved F or W. A D gene is named only where the DNA matches it firmly. Where a row states a size, it is once, few, many or the class of an expanded clone; other rows omit it.

V gene: TRBV7-9; J gene: TRBJ2-7; clone size: NA; D gene: TRBD1; CDR3 protein: CASRPPRDGRTGYEQYF; CDR3 DNA: TGTGCCAGCAGACCACCCCGGGATGGCCGGACAGGCTACGAGCAGTACTTC
V gene: TRBV18; J gene: TRBJ2-1; clone size: NA; D gene: NA; CDR3 protein: CASSPTPSEQFF; CDR3 DNA: TGTGCCAGCTCACCCACCCCCAGTGAGCAGTTCTTC
V gene: TRBV19; J gene: TRBJ2-3; clone size: NA; D gene: TRBD2; CDR3 protein: CASSRTSGGPRTLSQYF; CDR3 DNA: TGTGCCAGTAGTAGGACTAGCGGGGGCCCGCGGACCCTGTCGCAGTATTTT
V gene: TRBV5-5; J gene: TRBJ1-2; clone size: NA; D gene: NA; CDR3 protein: CASSLEGERTYGYTF; CDR3 DNA: TGTGCCAGCAGCCTAGAGGGGGAAAGAACTTATGGCTACACCTTC
V gene: TRBV7-8; J gene: TRBJ2-6; clone size: NA; D gene: NA; CDR3 protein: CASSSRVSGANVLTF; CDR3 DNA: TGTGCCAGCAGCTCCAGGGTTTCTGGGGCCAACGTCCTGACTTTC
V gene: TRBV29-1; J gene: TRBJ2-7; clone size: few; D gene: TRBD2; CDR3 protein: CSAGLAVTYEQYF; CDR3 DNA: TGCAGCGCGGGACTAGCGGTGACCTACGAGCAGTACTTC
V gene: TRBV13; J gene: TRBJ2-3; clone size: NA; D gene: TRBD2; CDR3 protein: CASSSLGTSSSTDTQYF; CDR3 DNA: TGTGCCAGCAGCTCTCTCGGGACTAGCTCGAGTACAGATACGCAGTATTTT
V gene: TRBV25-1; J gene: TRBJ2-7; clone size: once; D gene: TRBD1; CDR3 protein: CASSEYHLTGGYYEQYF; CDR3 DNA: TGTGCCAGCAGTGAATATCATCTGACAGGGGGTTATTACGAGCAGTACTTC
V gene: TRBV7-3; J gene: TRBJ2-1; clone size: NA; D gene: NA; CDR3 protein: CASSSTSTNEQFF; CDR3 DNA: TGTGCCAGCAGCTCAACTAGCACCAATGAGCAGTTCTTC
V gene: TRBV28; J gene: TRBJ1-5; clone size: NA; D gene: TRBD1; CDR3 protein: CASSRPGGYSNQPQHF; CDR3 DNA: TGTGCCAGCAGTCGCCCAGGGGGTTATAGCAATCAGCCCCAGCATTTT
V gene: TRBV7-3; J gene: TRBJ2-3; clone size: NA; D gene: TRBD2; CDR3 protein: CASSLIPSGGAADTQYF; CDR3 DNA: TGTGCCAGCAGCTTAATTCCTAGCGGGGGGGCAGCAGATACGCAGTATTTT
V gene: TRBV11-2; J gene: TRBJ2-7; clone size: NA; D gene: NA; CDR3 protein: CASSRDGYEQYF; CDR3 DNA: TGTGCCAGCAGCAGAGACGGGTACGAGCAGTACTTC
V gene: TRBV11-2; J gene: TRBJ2-7; clone size: NA; D gene: TRBD2; CDR3 protein: CASSLVGPSGGYYEQYF; CDR3 DNA: TGTGCCAGCAGCTTAGTGGGGCCTAGCGGGGGATACTACGAGCAGTACTTC
V gene: TRBV3-1/TRBV3-2; J gene: TRBJ2-7; clone size: NA; D gene: TRBD2; CDR3 protein: CASSQASTSGSPYEQYF; CDR3 DNA: TGTGCCAGCAGCCAAGCTTCGACTAGCGGGAGTCCCTACGAGCAGTACTTC
V gene: TRBV7-9; J gene: TRBJ1-5; clone size: NA; D gene: TRBD1; CDR3 protein: CASSPGQGGNQPQHF; CDR3 DNA: TGTGCCAGCAGCCCTGGACAGGGTGGGAATCAGCCCCAGCATTTT
V gene: TRBV19; J gene: TRBJ2-6; clone size: NA; D gene: NA; CDR3 protein: CASSMSGPGANVLTF; CDR3 DNA: TGTGCCAGTAGTATGTCGGGTCCCGGGGCCAACGTCCTGACTTTC
V gene: TRBV7-2; J gene: TRBJ2-2; clone size: few; D gene: NA; CDR3 protein: CASSLAATGELFF; CDR3 DNA: TGTGCCAGCAGCTTAGCGGCCACCGGGGAGCTGTTTTTT
V gene: TRBV6-1; J gene: TRBJ2-2; clone size: NA; D gene: NA; CDR3 protein: CASSEGSPMTGELFF; CDR3 DNA: TGTGCCAGCAGTGAAGGTTCGCCTATGACCGGGGAGCTGTTTTTT
V gene: TRBV19; J gene: TRBJ2-5; clone size: NA; D gene: TRBD1; CDR3 protein: CASSVQGRETQYF; CDR3 DNA: TGTGCCAGTAGCGTACAGGGGCGGGAGACCCAGTACTTC
V gene: TRBV9; J gene: TRBJ2-1; clone size: many; D gene: NA; CDR3 protein: CASSAREGNEQFF; CDR3 DNA: TGTGCCAGCAGCGCCCGCGAGGGCAATGAGCAGTTCTTC
V gene: TRBV12-3/TRBV12-4; J gene: TRBJ2-7; clone size: many; D gene: NA; CDR3 protein: CASSFRTNDEQYF; CDR3 DNA: TGTGCCAGCAGTTTCCGGACAAACGACGAGCAGTACTTC
V gene: TRBV19; J gene: TRBJ1-5; clone size: NA; D gene: NA; CDR3 protein: CASSIRLNSNQPQHF; CDR3 DNA: TGTGCCAGTAGTATTCGGTTAAATAGCAATCAGCCCCAGCATTTT